A selection of T cell receptor beta chains follows, all from one sample in a study of T cells in Graves' hyperthyroidism and ophthalmopathy. MiXCR, run by TCRdb on the multiplex PCR reads, gives a single entry per CDR3 protein. Of 300,000 to 400,000 distinct CDR3 sequences in the sample, about 20% were seen once. Sequencing was done on a sample of blood. The receptors here all came from a woman aged 45-65 years with Graves' hyperthyroidism. The CDR3 runs from the conserved cysteine through the conserved F or W. Each record gives: J gene, V gene, clone size, D gene, CDR3 protein, CDR3 DNA. D genes are given only for firm matches. Clone sizes are given selectively: once, few, many, or a class where the clone is expanded.

TRBJ1-1 | TRBV19 | - | - | CASSISKTEAFF | TGTGCCAGTAGTATTAGTAAGACCGAAGCTTTCTTT
TRBJ1-5 | TRBV27 | few | - | CASSLSLAQPQHF | TGTGCCAGCAGTTTATCGTTAGCTCAGCCCCAGCATTTT
TRBJ2-3 | TRBV10-3 | - | TRBD2 | CAISESTSVWADTQYF | TGTGCCATCAGTGAGTCGACTAGCGTTTGGGCAGATACGCAGTATTTT
TRBJ1-2 | TRBV7-9 | - | TRBD1 | CASSSTRDRVFGYTF | TGTGCCAGCAGCTCCACAAGGGACAGGGTCTTTGGCTACACCTTC
TRBJ1-4 | TRBV5-5 | - | - | CASSLAERGLFNEKLFF | TGTGCCAGCAGCTTGGCCGAAAGGGGTCTATTTAATGAAAAACTGTTTTTT
TRBJ1-1 | TRBV6-1 | - | TRBD1 | CASSVQGAETEAFF | TGTGCCAGCAGTGTACAGGGGGCTGAAACTGAAGCTTTCTTT
TRBJ2-3 | TRBV2 | few | - | CASKDLASTDTQYF | TGTGCCAGCAAGGATCTAGCGAGCACAGATACGCAGTATTTT
TRBJ2-3 | TRBV4-1 | - | TRBD2 | CASSQDLSGGTDTQYF | TGCGCCAGCAGCCAAGATCTTAGCGGGGGAACAGATACGCAGTATTTT
TRBJ2-5 | TRBV6-1 | few | TRBD1 | CASSRDRVGETQYF | TGTGCCAGCAGTCGCGACAGGGTTGGCGAGACCCAGTACTTC
TRBJ2-5 | TRBV3-1 | - | - | CASRGSQGGFQETQYF | TGTGCCAGCAGGGGGAGTCAGGGGGGTTTCCAAGAGACCCAGTACTTC
TRBJ2-3 | TRBV6-1 | - | - | CAGRGEASDTQYF | TGTGCCGGCAGGGGGGAAGCGTCAGATACGCAGTATTTT
TRBJ2-2 | TRBV12-3/TRBV12-4 | - | - | CASNGQETGELFF | TGTGCCAGCAATGGACAAGAAACCGGGGAGCTGTTTTTT
TRBJ2-6 | TRBV3-1 | once | TRBD2 | CASSQALAGANVLTF | TGTGCCAGCAGCCAAGCACTAGCGGGGGCCAACGTCCTGACTTTC
TRBJ1-3 | TRBV7-8 | few | - | CASSFPLFSGNTIYF | TGTGCCAGCAGCTTTCCGTTATTTTCTGGAAACACCATATATTTT
TRBJ1-5 | TRBV2 | many | TRBD1 | CASSPSTGDNQPQHF | TGTGCCAGCAGTCCTTCGACAGGGGACAATCAGCCCCAGCATTTT
TRBJ1-4 | TRBV6-1 | few | - | CASSVTTNEKLFF | TGTGCCAGCAGTGTGACAACTAATGAAAAACTGTTTTTT
TRBJ2-1 | TRBV27 | many | TRBD2 | CASGLAGGPGEQFF | TGTGCCAGCGGTCTAGCGGGAGGGCCAGGTGAGCAGTTCTTC
TRBJ2-7 | TRBV7-9 | - | TRBD1 | CASSLNLRDRVHEQYF | TGTGCCAGCAGCTTAAATCTCCGGGACAGGGTACACGAGCAGTACTTC
TRBJ1-1 | TRBV3-1 | many | TRBD1 | CASSLSLTGAAEAFF | TGTGCCAGCAGCCTAAGCTTGACAGGGGCGGCTGAAGCTTTCTTT
TRBJ2-1 | TRBV5-6 | few | - | CASSSPGRVGSYNEQFF | TGTGCCAGCAGCTCCCCCGGGCGGGTGGGCTCCTACAATGAGCAGTTCTTC
TRBJ1-3 | TRBV30 | - | - | CAWSPWLNTIYF | TGTGCCTGGAGTCCTTGGTTAAACACCATATATTTT
TRBJ2-7 | TRBV11-2 | many | TRBD2 | CASSPFSSGMTYEQYF | TGTGCCAGCAGCCCATTTTCTAGCGGGATGACCTACGAGCAGTACTTC
TRBJ1-4 | TRBV11-1 | - | - | CASGRAEDEKLFF | TGTGCCAGCGGACGGGCCGAAGATGAAAAACTGTTTTTT
TRBJ2-3 | TRBV28 | - | TRBD2 | CASSSLLKTSGKTTDTQYF | TGTGCCAGCAGTTCTCTACTCAAGACTAGCGGGAAAACCACAGATACGCAGTATTTT
TRBJ1-5 | TRBV2 | many | - | CASSENGLSNQPQHF | TGTGCCAGCAGTGAGAATGGTCTTAGCAATCAGCCCCAGCATTTT
TRBJ2-1 | TRBV10-3 | once | - | CAISPTPSSYNEQFF | TGTGCCATCAGCCCGACCCCGAGCTCCTACAATGAGCAGTTCTTC
TRBJ2-3 | TRBV20-1 | many | - | CSAGQGGRAIEDTQYF | TGCAGTGCCGGACAGGGAGGGAGGGCCATAGAAGATACGCAGTATTTT
TRBJ2-5 | TRBV5-8 | many | TRBD1 | CASGRGGETQYF | TGTGCCAGTGGGCGAGGGGGCGAGACCCAGTACTTC
TRBJ1-1 | TRBV5-1 | - | - | CASSFVGQPEAFF | TGCGCCAGCAGCTTCGTAGGACAACCTGAAGCTTTCTTT